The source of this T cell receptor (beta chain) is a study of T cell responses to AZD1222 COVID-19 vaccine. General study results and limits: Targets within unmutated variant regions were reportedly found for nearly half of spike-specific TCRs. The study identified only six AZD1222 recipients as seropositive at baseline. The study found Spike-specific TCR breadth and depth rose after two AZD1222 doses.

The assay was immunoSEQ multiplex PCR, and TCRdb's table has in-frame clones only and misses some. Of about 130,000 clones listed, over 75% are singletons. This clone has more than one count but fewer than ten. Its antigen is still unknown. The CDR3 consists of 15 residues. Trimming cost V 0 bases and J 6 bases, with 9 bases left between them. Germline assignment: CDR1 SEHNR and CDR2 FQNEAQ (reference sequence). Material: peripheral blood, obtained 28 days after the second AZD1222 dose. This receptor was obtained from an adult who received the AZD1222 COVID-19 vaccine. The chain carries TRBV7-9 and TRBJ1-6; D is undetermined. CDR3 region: CASSLANHLNSPLHF. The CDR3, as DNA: TGTGCCAGCAGCTTAGCGAACCATCTTAATTCACCCCTCCACTTT. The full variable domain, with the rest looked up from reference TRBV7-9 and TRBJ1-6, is DTGVSQNPRHKITKRGQNVTFRCDPISEHNRLYWYRQTLGQGPEFLTYFQNEAQLEKSRLLSDRFSAERPKGSFSTLEIQRTEQGDSAMYLCASSLANHLNSPLHFGNGTRLTVT.